The clone carrying this TCR beta chain was seen more than once but under ten times. The antigen is not known. The CDR3 loop spans 15 amino acids. The V gene lost 3 bases and the J gene lost 1 base, with 12 bases spanning the gap. Looked up from germline, CDR1 is LGHNA and CDR2 is YSLEER. These data originate in a study of T cells after yellow fever vaccination. About the study: In the case of low-cell-number fractions, SMART-Seq v4 Ultra Low Input was used for preparation.

Points from the study as a whole: Clonotypes shared by both compartments, CD4 and CD8, made up a small share.

Each CDR3 protein gets one entry after TCRdb re-called the 5' RACE reads with MiXCR. This sample has 300,000 to 350,000 distinct CDR3 sequences, with around 3.9% found just once. Here the sequenced sample was PBMCs, taken 5 days after the yellow fever booster vaccination. The chain couples TRBV4-3 to TRBJ1-1, with D hard to call. The clonotype was recovered from a man between 18 and 29 years old who received the YFV17D yellow fever vaccine. This CDR3 reads CASSHQSGRNTEAFF. CDR3 sequence (DNA): TGCGCCAGCAGCCACCAATCCGGGAGGAACACTGAAGCTTTCTTT.